The 10 T cell receptor beta chains presented below share a single source sample, sequenced in a study of T-cell reconstitution after alpha-beta-depleted transplantation in children (dated by TCRdb to 2016 to 2017). The method was PCR. Data came from an Illumina HiSeq 2500. To normalize quantification of the TCRbeta repertoire, the TCR libraries were built with molecular barcoding that relied on unique molecular identifiers. The raw public data were reprocessed by TCRdb itself: fastp quality trimming at Q25, MiXCR clonotype calling, in-frame beta chains only. Every distinct CDR3 protein forms one entry, paired with its most common genes and DNA. The sample table holds fewer than 700,000 distinct CDR3 sequences, of which under 30% were seen once. 14% of the sample goes to the ten largest clones. The treatment or condition label here, explained by the study, means: allogeneic hematopoietic cell transplantation with graft depleted of TCRalphabeta T cells and CD19 B cells.

The specimen comprised PBMCs, mostly from graft donor cells, sampled 360 days after TCRalphabeta/CD19-depleted stem cell transplant. These receptors originate from a boy under two years old who had a stem cell transplant for acute myeloid leukemia, so the T cells may come from the graft donor.

The CDR3 nucleotides read TGTGCCAGCACCTTTGGACTAGCGGGGGGGATATATCACACCGGGGAGCTGTTTTTT. This encodes CASTFGLAGGIYHTGELFF. The chain joins TRBV5-6 to TRBJ2-2; 15 nucleotides align to TRBD2. V lost 6 bases and J lost 3; bases outside the gene matches: 12. Germline V gene lookup returns CDR1 SGHDT and CDR2 YYEEEE. The CDR3 runs to 19 residues.

This clonotype was recorded many times. The chain recombines TRBV20-1 with TRBJ2-1; D remains ambiguous. Germline assignment: CDR1 DFQATT and CDR2 SNEGSKA (reference sequence). The CDR3 length is 14 residues. V was pared by 3 bases and J by 2 bases, with 11 bases between. This CDR3 is CSARPAKPYNEQFF. The CDR3 DNA follows: TGCAGTGCTAGGCCAGCGAAACCCTACAATGAGCAGTTCTTC.

This clonotype was seen a few times. V usage is TRBV6-4 and J usage is TRBJ2-3, with 8 nucleotides matching TRBD1. The germline V gene has CDR1 MRHNA and CDR2 SNTAGT. The CDR3 has 14 residues. After removal of 8 bases from V and 6 bases from J, the junction contained 10 bases not matched to a gene. CDR3 coding DNA: TGTGCCAGCGCGCGGGACAGGATCGCGGATACGCAGTATTTT. Amino acids: CASARDRIADTQYF.

This chain joins TRBV24-1 and TRBJ1-2; 7 bases line up with TRBD1. J was trimmed by 7 bases and V by 1 base; bases with no gene match: 2. The germline gives CDR1 KGHDR, CDR2 SFDVKD. This CDR3 comprises 13 residues. CDR3 sequence: CATSDLGGFGYTF. CDR3 bases: TGTGCCACCAGTGATTTAGGGGGCTTTGGCTACACCTTC.

This clonotype turned up a few times. The CDR3 is CASSGGVALSTDTQYF. CDR3 sequence (DNA): TGTGCCAGCAGCGGAGGGGTAGCGTTGAGCACAGATACGCAGTATTTT. The chain employs TRBV7-8 and TRBJ2-3, with a tentative D call TRBD2 (6 bases). The germline gives CDR1 SGHVS, CDR2 FQNEAQ. Between the trimmed V and J ends, which lost 5 bases and 0 bases, there was a span of 15 bases. The length of the CDR3 is 16 residues.

There are a few counts of this clonotype. The chain combines TRBV7-9 with TRBJ2-1, with D perhaps TRBD2 (6 bases). This CDR3 spans 17 amino acids. Germline V gene lookup returns CDR1 SEHNR and CDR2 FQNEAQ (reference sequence). Trimming cost V 1 base and J 7 bases, with 20 bases left between them. CDR3 DNA sequence: TGTGCCAGCAGCTTAGGCCTTGGCGGGCTGGAGGGGAATGAGCAGTTCTTC. It yields the protein CASSLGLGGLEGNEQFF.

This clonotype was picked up many times. The V call is TRBV15, the J call TRBJ2-3; a possible D gene is TRBD2 (6 bases). Trimming removed 3 bases at V and 11 bases at J, with 15 bases between. CDR1 and CDR2 (germline): LNHNV, YYDKDF (reference sequence). The CDR3 loop spans 13 amino acids. CDR3 DNA sequence: TGTGCCACCAGCAGGGCTAGGGACTCCGAGCAGTATTTT. Translated, it gives CATSRARDSEQYF.

The chain uses TRBV12-3 or TRBV12-4 and TRBJ2-5, with 8 bases identical to TRBD2. With 1 base clipped from V and 3 bases from J, the junction kept 1 base outside the gene matches. CDR3 length: 14 residues. The CDR3 DNA is TGTGCCAGCAGTTTAGGGCGGGAGGAAGAGACCCAGTACTTC. Translating it yields CASSLGREEETQYF.

The chain carries TRBV24-1 and TRBJ2-2; 10 bases agree with TRBD1. Germline V gene lookup returns CDR1 KGHDR and CDR2 SFDVKD. With 7 bases clipped from V and 3 bases from J, the junction kept 1 base outside the gene matches. The CDR3 loop spans 14 amino acids. The CDR3 sequence is CATRGTGDTGELFF. CDR3 sequence (DNA): TGTGCCACCAGGGGGACAGGGGACACCGGGGAGCTGTTTTTT.

V and J are TRBV4-2 and TRBJ1-4, with TRBD1 as a possible D gene (5 bases). This CDR3 region has 17 residues. The ends were cut back, 3 bases at V and 0 bases at J, with 14 bases in the middle. The germline V gene has CDR1 LGHNA and CDR2 YNFKEQ. Here the CDR3 reads CASSQWGGIPTNEKLFF. The CDR3 nucleotides read TGTGCCAGCAGCCAGTGGGGGGGGATCCCAACTAATGAAAAACTGTTTTTT.